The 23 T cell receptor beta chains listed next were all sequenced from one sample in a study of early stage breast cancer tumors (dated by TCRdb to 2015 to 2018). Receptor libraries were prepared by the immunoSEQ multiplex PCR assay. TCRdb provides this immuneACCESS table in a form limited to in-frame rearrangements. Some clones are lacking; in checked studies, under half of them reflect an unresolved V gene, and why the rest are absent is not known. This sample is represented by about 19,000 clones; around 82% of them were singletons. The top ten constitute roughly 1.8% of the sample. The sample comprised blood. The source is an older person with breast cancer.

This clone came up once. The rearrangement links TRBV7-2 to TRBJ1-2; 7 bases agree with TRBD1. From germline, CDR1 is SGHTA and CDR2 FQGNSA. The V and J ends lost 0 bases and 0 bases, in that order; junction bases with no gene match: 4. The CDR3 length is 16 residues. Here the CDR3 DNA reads TGTGCCAGCAGCTTAGCCTACAGGGGTTCTAACTATGGCTACACCTTC. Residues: CASSLAYRGSNYGYTF.

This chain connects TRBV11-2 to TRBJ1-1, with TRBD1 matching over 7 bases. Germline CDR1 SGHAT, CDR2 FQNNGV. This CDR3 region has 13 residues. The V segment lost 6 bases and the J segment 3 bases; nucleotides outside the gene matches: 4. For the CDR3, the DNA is TGTGCCAGCAGAGGACAGGTAGACACTGAAGCTTTCTTT. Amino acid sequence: CASRGQVDTEAFF.

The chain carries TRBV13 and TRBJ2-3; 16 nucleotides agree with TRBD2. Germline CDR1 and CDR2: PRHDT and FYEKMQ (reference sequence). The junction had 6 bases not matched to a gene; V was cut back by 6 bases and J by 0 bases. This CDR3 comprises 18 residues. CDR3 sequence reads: CASRLLGLAGGSTDTQYF. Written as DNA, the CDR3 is TGTGCCAGCAGACTCTTGGGACTAGCGGGGGGGAGCACAGATACGCAGTATTTT. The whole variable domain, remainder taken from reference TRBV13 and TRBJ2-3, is AAGVIQSPRHLIKEKRETATLKCYPIPRHDTVYWYQQGPGQDPQFLISFYEKMQSDKGSIPDRFSAQQFSDYHSELNMSSLELGDSALYFCASRLLGLAGGSTDTQYFGPGTRLTVL.

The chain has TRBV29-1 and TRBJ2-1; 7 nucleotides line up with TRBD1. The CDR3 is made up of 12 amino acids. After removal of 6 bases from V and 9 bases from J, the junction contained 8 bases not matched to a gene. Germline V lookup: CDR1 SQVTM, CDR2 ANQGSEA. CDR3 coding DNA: TGCAGCGTCGGGCGACAGGGTTTTGAGCAGTTCTTC. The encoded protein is CSVGRQGFEQFF.

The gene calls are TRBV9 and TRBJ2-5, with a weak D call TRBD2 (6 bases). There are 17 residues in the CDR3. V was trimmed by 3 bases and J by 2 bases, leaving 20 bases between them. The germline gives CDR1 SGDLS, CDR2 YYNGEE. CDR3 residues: CASSGGALAGLQETQYF. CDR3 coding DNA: TGTGCCAGCAGCGGAGGGGCCCTGGCGGGGCTTCAAGAGACCCAGTACTTC.

CDR3 bases: TGTGCCAGCGGCTACAGGGGACTCTATGGCTACACCTTC. It codes for CASGYRGLYGYTF. This chain uses TRBV27 with TRBJ1-2; TRBD1 aligns across 7 bases. The CDR3 spans 13 residues. Germline CDR1 and CDR2: MNHEY and SMNVEV (reference sequence). J lost 4 bases, V lost 8 bases, and 7 bases had no gene match.

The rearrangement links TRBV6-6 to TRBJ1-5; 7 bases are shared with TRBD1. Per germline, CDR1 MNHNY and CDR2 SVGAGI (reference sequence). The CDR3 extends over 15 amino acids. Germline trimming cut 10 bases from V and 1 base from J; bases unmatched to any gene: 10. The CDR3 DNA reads TGTGCCACTCGTGGAGGGGGCGGCAGCAATCAGCCCCAGCATTTT. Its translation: CATRGGGGSNQPQHF.

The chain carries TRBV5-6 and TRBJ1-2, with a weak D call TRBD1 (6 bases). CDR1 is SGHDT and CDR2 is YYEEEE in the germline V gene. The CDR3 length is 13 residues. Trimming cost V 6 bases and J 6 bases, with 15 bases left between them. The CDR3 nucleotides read TGTGCCAGCACCCCAATCGGGGGGCATGGCTACACCTTC. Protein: CASTPIGGHGYTF.

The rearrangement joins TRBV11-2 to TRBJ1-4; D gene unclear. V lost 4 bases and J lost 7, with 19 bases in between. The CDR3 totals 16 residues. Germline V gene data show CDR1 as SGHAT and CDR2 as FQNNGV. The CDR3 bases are TGTGCCAGCAGCTACCTGGGAGGACGGGGTAGTGAAAAACTGTTTTTT. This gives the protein CASSYLGGRGSEKLFF.

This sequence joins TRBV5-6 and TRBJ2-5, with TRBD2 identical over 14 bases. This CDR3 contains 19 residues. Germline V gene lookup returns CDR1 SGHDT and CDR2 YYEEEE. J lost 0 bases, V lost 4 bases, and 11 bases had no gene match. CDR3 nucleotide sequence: TGTGCCAGCAGCCGACTCGGGACTAGCGGGGGAATAAACCAAGAGACCCAGTACTTC. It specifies CASSRLGTSGGINQETQYF.

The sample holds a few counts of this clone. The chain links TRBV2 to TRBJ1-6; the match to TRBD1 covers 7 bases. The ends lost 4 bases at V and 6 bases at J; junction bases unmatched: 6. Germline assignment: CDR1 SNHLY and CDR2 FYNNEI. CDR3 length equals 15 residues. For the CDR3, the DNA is TGTGCCAGCAGTGTTGCAGGGGGTGGTAATTCACCCCTCCACTTT. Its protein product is CASSVAGGGNSPLHF.

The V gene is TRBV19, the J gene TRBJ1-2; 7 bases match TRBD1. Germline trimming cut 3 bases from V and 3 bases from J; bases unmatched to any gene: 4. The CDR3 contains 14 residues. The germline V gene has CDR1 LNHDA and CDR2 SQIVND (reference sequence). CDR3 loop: CASSMVGGDYGYTF. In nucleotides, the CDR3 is TGTGCCAGTAGTATGGTAGGGGGCGACTATGGCTACACCTTC.

The chain's CDR3 is CASSEEAGGLTGELFF. The CDR3 region has the DNA TGTGCCAGCAGTGAAGAGGCGGGGGGCCTCACCGGGGAGCTGTTTTTT. The chain recombines TRBV2 with TRBJ2-2; 8 nucleotides align to TRBD2. With 1 base clipped from V and 4 bases from J, the junction kept 5 bases outside the gene matches. Germline V gene lookup returns CDR1 SNHLY and CDR2 FYNNEI. This CDR3 is built from 16 residues.

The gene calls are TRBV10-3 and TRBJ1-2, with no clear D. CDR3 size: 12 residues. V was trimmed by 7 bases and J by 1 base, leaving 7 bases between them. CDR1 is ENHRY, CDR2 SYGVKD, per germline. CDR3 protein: CAITADNYGYTF. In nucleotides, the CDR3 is TGTGCCATCACCGCGGATAACTATGGCTACACCTTC.

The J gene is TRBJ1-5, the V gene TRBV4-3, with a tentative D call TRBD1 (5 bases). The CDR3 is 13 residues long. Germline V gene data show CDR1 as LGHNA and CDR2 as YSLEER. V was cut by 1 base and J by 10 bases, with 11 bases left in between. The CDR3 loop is CASSQGEGRPQHF. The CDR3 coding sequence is TGCGCCAGCAGCCAAGGGGAGGGGAGACCCCAGCATTTT.

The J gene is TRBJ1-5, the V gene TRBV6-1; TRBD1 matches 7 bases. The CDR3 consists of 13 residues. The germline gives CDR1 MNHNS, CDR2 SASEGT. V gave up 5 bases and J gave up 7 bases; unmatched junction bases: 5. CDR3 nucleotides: TGTGCCAGCAGTCCAGGGGGTTGGCAGCCCCAGCATTTT. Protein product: CASSPGGWQPQHF.

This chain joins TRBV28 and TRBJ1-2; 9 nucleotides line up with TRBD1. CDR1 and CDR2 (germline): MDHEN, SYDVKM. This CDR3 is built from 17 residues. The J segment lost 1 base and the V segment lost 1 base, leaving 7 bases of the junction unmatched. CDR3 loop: CASSLFQGQGDNYGYTF. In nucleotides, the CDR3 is TGTGCCAGCAGTTTATTCCAGGGACAGGGAGATAACTATGGCTACACCTTC.

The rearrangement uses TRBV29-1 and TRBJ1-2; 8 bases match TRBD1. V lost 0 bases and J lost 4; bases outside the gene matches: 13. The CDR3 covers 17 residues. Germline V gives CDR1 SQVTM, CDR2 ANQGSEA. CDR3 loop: CSVEDRPGTGPGYGYTF. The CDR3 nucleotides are TGCAGCGTTGAAGATCGTCCCGGGACAGGCCCGGGCTATGGCTACACCTTC.

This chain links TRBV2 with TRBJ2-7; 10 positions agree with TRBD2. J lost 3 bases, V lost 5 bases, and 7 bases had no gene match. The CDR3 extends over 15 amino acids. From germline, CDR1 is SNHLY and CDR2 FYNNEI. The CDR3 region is CASSPLAGVRYEQYF. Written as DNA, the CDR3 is TGTGCCAGCAGTCCTCTAGCGGGGGTGCGCTACGAGCAGTACTTC. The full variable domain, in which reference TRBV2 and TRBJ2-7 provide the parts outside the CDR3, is EPEVTQTPSHQVTQMGQEVILRCVPISNHLYFYWYRQILGQKVEFLVSFYNNEISEKSEIFDDQFSVERPDGSNFTLKIRSTKLEDSAMYFCASSPLAGVRYEQYFGPGTRLTVT.

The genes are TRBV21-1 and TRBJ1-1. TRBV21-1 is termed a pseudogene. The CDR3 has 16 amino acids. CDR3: CASSGDGGARNTEAFF. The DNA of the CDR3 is TGTGCCAGCAGCGGTGACGGGGGAGCCAGGAACACTGAAGCTTTCTTT.

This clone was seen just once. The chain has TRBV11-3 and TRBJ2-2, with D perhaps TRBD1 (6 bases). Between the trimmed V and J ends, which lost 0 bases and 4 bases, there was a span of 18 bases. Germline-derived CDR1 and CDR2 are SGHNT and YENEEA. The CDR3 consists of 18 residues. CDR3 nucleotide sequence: TGTGCCAGCAGCTTAGATGGGTTCAGGGGCGCCTCCACCGGGGAGCTGTTTTTT. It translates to CASSLDGFRGASTGELFF.

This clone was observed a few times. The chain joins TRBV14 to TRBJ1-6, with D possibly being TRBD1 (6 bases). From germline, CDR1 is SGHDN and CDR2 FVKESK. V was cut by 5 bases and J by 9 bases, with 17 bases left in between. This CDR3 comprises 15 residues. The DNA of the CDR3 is TGTGCCAGCAGCACGCTTGCAGGGGCCATTTCACCCCTCCACTTT. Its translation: CASSTLAGAISPLHF.

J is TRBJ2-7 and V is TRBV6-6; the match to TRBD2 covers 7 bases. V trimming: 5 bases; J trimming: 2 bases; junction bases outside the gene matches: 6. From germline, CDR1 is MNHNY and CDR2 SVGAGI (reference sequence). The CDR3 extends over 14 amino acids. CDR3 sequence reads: CASSPAGTPYEQYF. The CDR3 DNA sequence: TGTGCCAGCAGTCCAGCGGGGACTCCCTACGAGCAGTACTTC.